The next 5 T cell receptor beta chains were all read from a single sample in a study of blood T cell repertoires in COVID-19. The data were produced by immunoSEQ multiplex PCR, yet TCRdb's version contains in-frame clones alone and is incomplete. The sample includes about 270,000 clones, 91% of them seen just once. Sequencing was done on a sample of PBMCs or T cells enriched from blood (not recorded which). The receptors were gathered from a man aged 35 to 55 who had been exposed to COVID-19.

The chain joins TRBV30 to TRBJ2-1; 12 bases fit TRBD2. In germline, CDR1 is GTSNPN, CDR2 SVGIG (reference sequence). This CDR3 region has 15 residues. The V and J ends lost 0 bases and 15 bases, in that order; junction bases with no gene match: 12. CDR3 sequence: CAWSVRPLAGGSPFF. CDR3 nucleotides: TGTGCCTGGAGTGTACGTCCTCTAGCGGGAGGGTCGCCGTTCTTC.

The chain uses TRBV6-1 and TRBJ1-5; D is uncertain. The V end was cut by 2 bases, the J end by 0 bases, with 11 bases between. Germline V gene lookup returns CDR1 MNHNS and CDR2 SASEGT. The CDR3 is made up of 16 amino acids. CDR3 protein: CASSEKEDYSNQPQHF. Here the CDR3 DNA reads TGTGCCAGCAGTGAAAAGGAAGACTATAGCAATCAGCCCCAGCATTTT.

Only one count was recorded for this clone. The chain has TRBV30 and TRBJ1-1, with TRBD1 identical over 7 bases. V was pared by 4 bases and J by 5 bases, with 7 bases of the junction left unmatched. This CDR3 contains 13 residues. The germline V gene has CDR1 GTSNPN and CDR2 SVGIG (reference sequence). CDR3 in DNA: TGTGCCTGGAATTCAGGGGGTAGGACTGAAGCTTTCTTT. Translated: CAWNSGGRTEAFF.

The V gene is TRBV3-1 (or the pseudogene TRBV3-2), the J gene TRBJ2-7, with a weak D call TRBD2 (5 bases). Trimming pared 3 bases from V and 2 bases from J, leaving 11 bases between. CDR3 size: 14 residues. The germline V gene has CDR1 LGHDT and CDR2 YNNKEL (reference sequence). This CDR3 is CASSQEVGAYEQYF. As DNA, the CDR3 is TGTGCCAGCAGCCAGGAGGTCGGGGCCTACGAGCAGTACTTC.

The chain carries TRBV4-2 and TRBJ1-2; 9 bases align to TRBD1. Per the germline V gene, CDR1 is LGHNA and CDR2 is YNFKEQ. The CDR3 extends over 13 amino acids. The ends lost 5 bases at V and 8 bases at J; junction bases unmatched: 6. The CDR3 DNA sequence: TGTGCCAGCAGCGGCCGGGACAGGGTCGGCTACACCTTC. As protein: CASSGRDRVGYTF.